This TCR beta chain was recovered during a study of blood T cell repertoires in COVID-19. Original methodology: Reference gene primer amplification gave nucleated cell count estimates. Method: immunoSEQ multiplex PCR; TCRdb's copy keeps in-frame clones and lacks some. V and J calls plus clone size are reproduced from that table; the DNA served to infer D and trimming. The table includes approximately 240,000 clones, about 82% detected once. This CDR3 is 17 amino acids long. V was clipped by 6 bases and J by 3 bases; unmatched bases: 11. Germline V gene sequence: CDR1 SGHRS, CDR2 YFSETQ. The chain joins TRBV5-1 to TRBJ1-3; TRBD1 agrees at 11 bases. Specimen: peripheral blood. The source is a woman aged 55-70 years with active or convalescent COVID-19. This CDR3 reads CASNPGTGGYLGNTIYF. The DNA for the CDR3 is TGCGCCAGCAACCCCGGGACAGGGGGTTACCTTGGAAACACCATATATTTT.